Listed here is a single T cell receptor (beta chain). The length of the CDR3 is 12 residues. V shed 8 bases and J shed 0 bases, with 8 bases lying between them. CDR1 and CDR2 from the germline V gene are MNHEY and SVGAGI. The table came from immunoSEQ multiplex PCR; TCRdb's copy has only in-frame clones and leaves some out. Of about 100,000 clones detected, nearly 97% appear once; the ten largest clones hold around 0.21%. The data were obtained in a study of technical replicates of blood from four donors. The chain joins TRBV6-5 to TRBJ2-7, with D unclear. This sequence originates from a human donor in good health. Sequencing used T cells isolated from PBMCs. CDR3 loop: CASWHSSYEQYF. The CDR3 DNA follows: TGTGCCAGCTGGCACAGCTCCTACGAGCAGTACTTC.